Below are 32 T cell receptor beta chains sequenced from a single sample in a study of human T cells and chemical hapten exposure. TCRdb itself ran the RACE reads through MiXCR, one entry per CDR3 protein. Found here are 250,000 or so distinct CDR3 sequences, 7.5% to 10% of them singletons; the top ten hold approximately 2.3%. Time point reported: pre-sensitization, week 0. Treatment meaning: therapeutic diphenylcyclopropenone sensitization with weekly scalp DPC. This sample comprised whole blood, obtained in connection with sensitization to the hapten diphenylcyclopropenone (DPC). These receptor sequences come from a woman aged 35 to 49 with alopecia areata. Some clones in this sample may be carry-over from other donors' samples.

V and J are TRBV9 and TRBJ2-7; 12 nucleotides align to TRBD2. After removal of 3 bases from V and 5 bases from J, the junction contained 18 bases not matched to a gene. Germline V CDR1 and CDR2: SGDLS, YYNGEE. This CDR3 has 19 residues. CDR3 in DNA: TGTGCCAGCAGCGGGAGCGGGTTGACTAGCGGGGGTACCCTAAACGAGCAGTACTTC. Residues: CASSGSGLTSGGTLNEQYF. Looking up the rest from reference TRBV9 and TRBJ2-7 gives the full variable domain: DSGVTQTPKHLITATGQRVTLRCSPRSGDLSVYWYQQSLDQGLQFLIQYYNGEERAKGNILERFSAQQFPDLHSELNLSSLELGDSALYFCASSGSGLTSGGTLNEQYFGPGTRLTVT.

This clonotype was recorded at least ten times. This chain connects TRBV12-3 or TRBV12-4 to TRBJ1-5; D gene uncertain. There are 13 residues in the CDR3. V lost 5 bases to trimming and J lost 3 bases, with 8 bases between them. CDR3 amino acids: CASSRQTNQPQHF. The CDR3 DNA sequence: TGTGCCAGCAGTAGGCAAACCAATCAGCCCCAGCATTTT.

This clonotype was observed a handful of times. This sequence joins TRBV12-3 or TRBV12-4 and TRBJ1-5; 7 bases map to TRBD1. After removal of 1 base from V and 4 bases from J, the junction contained 7 bases not matched to a gene. The CDR3 is made up of 16 amino acids. The CDR3 sequence is CASSLEKGQRNQPQHF. The CDR3 DNA is TGTGCCAGCAGTTTAGAGAAGGGACAGAGGAATCAGCCCCAGCATTTT.

A few counts support this clonotype. The V and J genes are TRBV6-2 or TRBV6-3 and TRBJ2-1; D ambiguous. The germline gives CDR1 MNHEY, CDR2 SVGEGT. There are 18 residues in the CDR3. V lost 6 bases and J 0 bases, leaving 21 bases between the germline ends. This CDR3 is CASSLIRSAWSSYNEQFF. The DNA of the CDR3 is TGTGCCAGCAGCTTAATCCGGTCGGCCTGGAGCTCCTACAATGAGCAGTTCTTC.

V and J are TRBV20-1 and TRBJ2-5; a possible D gene is TRBD1 (6 bases). The length of the CDR3 is 13 residues. CDR1 and CDR2 from the germline V gene are DFQATT and SNEGSKA (reference sequence). Between the trimmed V and J ends, which lost 5 bases and 7 bases, there was a span of 17 bases. The CDR3 DNA sequence: TGCAGTGCTCTTGGGGACATAGGTGGGACCCAGTACTTC. Translation: CSALGDIGGTQYF.

This clonotype was counted only a few times. DNA for the CDR3: TGTGCCAGCAGCTTAGAGCCAGAAAAAACTTTC. Residues: CASSLEPEKTF. This sequence joins TRBV7-9 and TRBJ2-6, with D unresolved. V was pared by 1 base and J by 19 bases, with 11 bases between. The CDR3 loop spans 11 amino acids. In germline, CDR1 is SEHNR, CDR2 FQNEAQ (reference sequence).

In this sample, this clonotype turned up many times. DNA for the CDR3: TGTGCCAGCAGTACTTCAGGGTCCCGAGCTAACTATGGCTACACCTTC. This sequence encodes CASSTSGSRANYGYTF. This chain links TRBV12-3 or TRBV12-4 with TRBJ1-2, with a tentative D call TRBD1 (5 bases). V was trimmed by 5 bases and J by 0 bases, leaving 16 bases between them. This CDR3 spans 16 amino acids.

This clonotype was detected a few times. The chain links TRBV5-1 to TRBJ2-5; 7 bases are a match to TRBD2. V lost 4 bases and J lost 1; bases outside the gene matches: 10. Germline V gene data show CDR1 as SGHRS and CDR2 as YFSETQ. The CDR3 runs 16 residues. CDR3 in amino acids: CASSIGGRGPQETQYF. Written as DNA, the CDR3 is TGCGCCAGCAGCATTGGCGGGAGAGGCCCCCAAGAGACCCAGTACTTC.

The chain has TRBV7-2 and TRBJ1-1, with unresolved D. This CDR3 comprises 14 residues. Trimming shortened V by 3 bases and J by 0 bases, and 8 bases separated the two germline ends. Germline-derived CDR1 and CDR2 are SGHTA and FQGNSA. The CDR3 spells CASSFSQMNTEAFF. CDR3 coding DNA: TGTGCCAGCAGCTTCTCGCAGATGAACACTGAAGCTTTCTTT.

This clonotype was recorded a few times. This chain links TRBV20-1 with TRBJ1-2; the D gene is possibly TRBD1 (6 bases). The V and J ends lost 6 bases and 2 bases respectively, with 19 bases between them. This CDR3 spans 15 amino acids. Germline V gene data show CDR1 as DFQATT and CDR2 as SNEGSKA (reference sequence). The CDR3 coding sequence is TGCAGTGCCAGACCCCCGGGACACCTAAACTATGGCTACACCTTC. Its translation: CSARPPGHLNYGYTF.

A few counts support this clonotype. This chain uses TRBV5-1 with TRBJ2-4; perhaps TRBD1 as D (6 bases). This CDR3 has 16 residues. CDR1 and CDR2 from the germline V gene are SGHRS and YFSETQ. V shed 5 bases and J shed 1 base, with 16 bases lying between them. The CDR3 DNA sequence: TGCGCCAGCAGTTTGAAGGGACATCTGGCCAAAAACATTCAGTACTTC. The encoded protein is CASSLKGHLAKNIQYF.

The chain employs TRBV12-5 and TRBJ2-3; no clear D. CDR1 LGHNT and CDR2 FRNRAP come from the germline V gene. The CDR3 is 12 amino acids. V was shortened by 6 bases and J by 6 bases, with 10 bases between the two germline ends. CDR3 sequence: CASGPDGDTQYF. The CDR3 DNA is TGTGCTAGTGGGCCAGATGGGGATACGCAGTATTTT.

This clonotype was seen more than once but under ten times. The chain carries TRBV7-2 and TRBJ2-5; TRBD2 aligns across 12 bases. With 4 bases clipped from V and 6 bases from J, the junction kept 6 bases outside the gene matches. Germline loops: CDR1 SGHTA, CDR2 FQGNSA. The CDR3 is 15 residues long. In DNA form, the CDR3 reads TGTGCCAGCAGCTCCCTAGCGGGAGGGCCCAAGACCCAGTACTTC. Encoded protein: CASSSLAGGPKTQYF.

This clonotype has more than one count but fewer than ten. This chain joins TRBV7-3 and TRBJ2-1; D unclear. The CDR3 is 14 residues long. Germline V gene sequence: CDR1 SGHTA, CDR2 FQGTGA. Between the trimmed V and J ends, which lost 2 bases and 10 bases, there was a span of 15 bases. The CDR3 DNA is TGTGCCAGCAGCTTAGGAACCGGGCGGAAAGAGCAGTTCTTC. Its protein product is CASSLGTGRKEQFF.

At least ten counts were recorded for this clonotype. The CDR3 region has the DNA TGTGCCAGCAGCAAACAGGAACAAGAGACCCAGTACTTC. It translates to CASSKQEQETQYF. The gene calls are TRBV7-2 and TRBJ2-5, with D perhaps TRBD1 (5 bases). This CDR3 spans 13 amino acids. Germline CDR1 and CDR2: SGHTA and FQGNSA. V lost 5 bases, J lost 2 bases, and 9 bases lay in between. Combining the CDR3 with reference TRBV7-2 and TRBJ2-5 gives the whole variable domain GAGVSQSPSNKVTEKGKDVELRCDPISGHTALYWYRQSLGQGLEFLIYFQGNSAPDKSGLPSDRFSAERTGGSVSTLTIQRTQQEDSAVYLCASSKQEQETQYFGPGTRLLVL.

The V and J genes are TRBV12-3 or TRBV12-4 and TRBJ2-1, with 7 bases matching TRBD1. The V gene end was trimmed by 6 bases and the J gene end by 4 bases; junction bases not matched to a gene: 9. The CDR3 is made up of 15 amino acids. The CDR3 DNA follows: TGTGCCAGCAGACTCAAACCGGGACAGTACAATGAGCAGTTCTTC. This translates into CASRLKPGQYNEQFF.

This clonotype was recorded at least ten times. This sequence joins TRBV2 and TRBJ2-5, with 7 bases lining up with TRBD2. The CDR3 runs to 13 residues. CDR1 is SNHLY and CDR2 is FYNNEI in the germline V gene. J gave up 4 bases and V 6 bases, and 5 bases lay outside the gene matches. CDR3 DNA: TGTGCCAGCAGAGTGAGCGGGGCAGAGACCCAGTACTTC. Its protein is CASRVSGAETQYF.

This clonotype was detected a few times. One end of the junction is discordant with germline, which a read error may explain. V usage is TRBV7-2 and J usage is TRBJ2-7; D might be TRBD2 (6 bases). The CDR3 runs to 16 residues. Germline CDR1 and CDR2: SGHTA and FQGNSA. In nucleotides, the CDR3 is TGTGCCAGCAGCTTAGTTCGGGACTTTCCCTCCCACGAGCAGTACTTC. This translates into CASSLVRDFPSHEQYF.

The CDR3 here is CASSPEGLPPQYF. CDR3 DNA sequence: TGCGCCAGCAGCCCAGAGGGACTCCCACCGCAGTATTTT. The V call is TRBV5-1, the J call TRBJ2-3, with D maybe TRBD2 (6 bases). Per the germline V gene, CDR1 is SGHRS and CDR2 is YFSETQ. The CDR3 runs 13 residues. Trimming took 4 bases from V and 10 from J, leaving 16 bases between them. Together with reference TRBV5-1 and TRBJ2-3, the CDR3 gives the full variable domain: KAGVTQTPRYLIKTRGQQVTLSCSPISGHRSVSWYQQTPGQGLQFLFEYFSETQRNKGNFPGRFSGRQFSNSRSEMNVSTLELGDSALYLCASSPEGLPPQYFGPGTRLTVL.

This clonotype was seen just once. The V call is TRBV28, the J call TRBJ2-7; 8 bases agree with TRBD1. The CDR3 runs 15 residues. J lost 0 bases, V lost 4 bases, and 5 bases had no gene match. Germline CDR1 is MDHEN and CDR2 is SYDVKM. CDR3 sequence: CASSSGQGPSYEQYF. The CDR3 region has the DNA TGTGCCAGCAGTTCAGGACAGGGTCCCTCCTACGAGCAGTACTTC.

This clonotype has only a few counts. The chain is built from TRBV28 and TRBJ2-7; tentative D call: TRBD1 (5 bases). Germline-derived CDR1 and CDR2 are MDHEN and SYDVKM. V lost 3 bases and J lost 4, with 13 bases in between. This CDR3 region has 14 residues. CDR3 protein: CASSLGHHTYEQYF. The CDR3 DNA reads as TGTGCCAGCAGTTTGGGGCACCATACTTACGAGCAGTACTTC.

The V and J genes are TRBV20-1 and TRBJ2-3, with unresolved D. V dropped 0 bases and J dropped 4 bases, with 14 bases sitting between them. This CDR3 has 15 amino acids. From germline, CDR1 is DFQATT and CDR2 SNEGSKA (reference sequence). CDR3 nucleotide sequence: TGCAGTGCTAGAGATGACCAACGGATATCAGATACGCAGTATTTT. This translates into CSARDDQRISDTQYF.

This clonotype showed up just a few times. The rearrangement uses TRBV7-2 and TRBJ1-2; D is unresolved. V lost 8 bases and J 5 bases, leaving 12 bases between the germline ends. Germline CDR1 SGHTA, CDR2 FQGNSA. This CDR3 has 12 residues. The chain's CDR3 is CASLNINYGYTF. Written as DNA, the CDR3 is TGTGCCAGCCTCAACATAAATTATGGCTACACCTTC.

A few counts support this clonotype. This CDR3 is CASSRGLALYEQYF. CDR3 nucleotide sequence: TGTGCCAGCAGCCGGGGACTAGCGCTCTACGAGCAGTACTTC. This chain links TRBV7-9 with TRBJ2-7; TRBD2 aligns across 10 bases. This CDR3 spans 14 amino acids. V was pared by 5 bases and J by 3 bases, with 4 bases of the junction left unmatched. Germline V lookup: CDR1 SEHNR, CDR2 FQNEAQ (reference sequence). The whole variable domain, remainder taken from reference TRBV7-9 and TRBJ2-7, is DTGVSQNPRHKITKRGQNVTFRCDPISEHNRLYWYRQTLGQGPEFLTYFQNEAQLEKSRLLSDRFSAERPKGSFSTLEIQRTEQGDSAMYLCASSRGLALYEQYFGPGTRLTVT.

This clonotype was counted many times. V gene TRBV3-1 combines with J gene TRBJ1-5; no reliable D call. V shed 0 bases and J shed 4 bases, with 4 bases lying between them. CDR3 length equals 13 residues. CDR1 and CDR2 (germline): LGHDT, YNNKEL (reference sequence). This CDR3 is CASSQDRNQPQHF. In nucleotides, the CDR3 is TGTGCCAGCAGCCAAGACAGGAATCAGCCCCAGCATTTT.

The chain uses TRBV5-6 and TRBJ1-5, with D hard to call. The V gene's germline CDR1 is SGHDT and CDR2 YYEEEE. This CDR3 contains 14 residues. V lost 0 bases, J lost 3 bases, and 7 bases lay in between. CDR3: CASSLAGSNQPQHF. As DNA, the CDR3 is TGTGCCAGCAGCTTGGCTGGCTCCAATCAGCCCCAGCATTTT.

Many counts were recorded for this clonotype. The chain carries TRBV5-1 and TRBJ1-1; 9 nucleotides align to TRBD1. Trimming removed 3 bases from V and 5 bases from J; junction bases left unmatched: 8. Germline V CDR1 and CDR2: SGHRS, YFSETQ. The CDR3 has 15 residues. The CDR3 here is CASSSTGGAVTEAFF. In nucleotides, the CDR3 is TGCGCCAGCAGCTCTACAGGGGGCGCGGTAACTGAAGCTTTCTTT. The variable domain in full, completed from reference TRBV5-1 and TRBJ1-1, reads KAGVTQTPRYLIKTRGQQVTLSCSPISGHRSVSWYQQTPGQGLQFLFEYFSETQRNKGNFPGRFSGRQFSNSRSEMNVSTLELGDSALYLCASSSTGGAVTEAFFGQGTRLTVV.

This clonotype turned up a few times. The rearrangement uses TRBV7-3 and TRBJ2-1; D is uncertain. Trimming cost V 5 bases and J 7 bases, with 9 bases left between them. This CDR3 is built from 12 residues. Germline lookup yields CDR1 SGHTA and CDR2 FQGTGA. For the CDR3, the DNA is TGTGCCAGCAGCCCCGACGGAAATGAGCAGTTCTTC. Its protein is CASSPDGNEQFF.

This clonotype was recorded a few times. The chain carries TRBV28 and TRBJ1-2, with TRBD1 matching 7 bases. Germline V lookup: CDR1 MDHEN, CDR2 SYDVKM. The CDR3 totals 15 residues. V shed 6 bases and J 5 bases; nucleotides not matched to a gene: 12. CDR3 in amino acids: CASSAIDRDVYGYTF. Written as DNA, the CDR3 is TGTGCCAGCAGCGCAATTGACAGGGATGTTTATGGCTACACCTTC.

This clonotype appeared a few times. The chain has TRBV3-1 and TRBJ1-5; the match to TRBD1 covers 7 bases. The CDR3 totals 15 residues. V gave up 5 bases and J gave up 4 bases; unmatched junction bases: 8. Looked up from germline, CDR1 is LGHDT and CDR2 is YNNKEL (reference sequence). Here the CDR3 DNA reads TGTGCCAGCAGCTTCGGACAGGTGAATAATCAGCCCCAGCATTTT. Translation: CASSFGQVNNQPQHF.

This sequence joins TRBV7-3 and TRBJ2-7, with 7 bases that match TRBD1. The junction had 16 bases not matched to a gene; V was cut back by 4 bases and J by 7 bases. This CDR3 contains 16 residues. Germline CDR1 reads SGHTA; CDR2 reads FQGTGA. The DNA for the CDR3 is TGTGCCAGCAGCTCCCTAGCCCGGCAGGGGGTGGAAGAGCAGTACTTC. As protein: CASSSLARQGVEEQYF.

This clonotype was detected only a few times. The chain combines TRBV18 with TRBJ1-1, with a tentative D call TRBD1 (6 bases). The germline gives CDR1 KGHSH, CDR2 LQKENI. V was cut by 6 bases and J by 4 bases, with 18 bases left in between. The CDR3 spans 15 residues. The CDR3 here is CASSQGAGESTEAFF. The CDR3 DNA reads TGTGCCAGCTCCCAGGGCGCAGGGGAGAGCACTGAAGCTTTCTTT. Full variable domain (remainder filled in from reference TRBV18 and TRBJ1-1): NAGVMQNPRHLVRRRGQEARLRCSPMKGHSHVYWYRQLPEEGLKFMVYLQKENIIDESGMPKERFSAEFPKEGPSILRIQQVVRGDSAAYFCASSQGAGESTEAFFGQGTRLTVV.